This T cell receptor beta chain derives from a study of cytotoxic CD8 clonotypes in ibrutinib-treated CLL. Sequenced by immunoSEQ multiplex PCR; TCRdb stores in-frame clones only, minus some. The sample carries 140,000 or so clones, 79% recorded once. This CDR3 has 14 residues. V was cut by 6 bases and J by 8 bases, with 19 bases left in between. CDR1 is MNHNY, CDR2 SVGAGI, per germline (reference sequence). The chain joins TRBV6-6 to TRBJ1-2; possible D gene TRBD1, 5 bases. The receptor was isolated from a human donor with chronic lymphocytic leukemia. The sequences come from PBMCs, collected after 12 months of ibrutinib treatment. The DNA of the CDR3 is TGTGCCAGCAGCCTTTCCGGGACCCGCCTGGGCTACACCTTC. Translated: CASSLSGTRLGYTF.